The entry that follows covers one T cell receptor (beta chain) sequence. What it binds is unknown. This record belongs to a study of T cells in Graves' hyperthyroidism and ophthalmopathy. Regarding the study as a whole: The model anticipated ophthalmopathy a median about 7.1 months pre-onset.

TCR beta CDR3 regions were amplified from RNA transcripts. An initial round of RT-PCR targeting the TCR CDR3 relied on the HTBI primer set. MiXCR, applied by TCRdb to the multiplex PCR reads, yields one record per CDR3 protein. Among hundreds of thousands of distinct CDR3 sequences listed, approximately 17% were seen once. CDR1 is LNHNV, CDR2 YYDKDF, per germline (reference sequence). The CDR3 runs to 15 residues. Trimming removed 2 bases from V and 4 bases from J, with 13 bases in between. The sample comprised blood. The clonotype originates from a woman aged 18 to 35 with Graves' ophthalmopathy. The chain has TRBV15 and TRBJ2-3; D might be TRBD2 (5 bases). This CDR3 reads CATSRMDSPPDTQYF. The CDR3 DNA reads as TGTGCCACCAGCAGAATGGACTCTCCCCCAGATACGCAGTATTTT.